Shown below are 30 T cell receptor beta chains from a single sample sequenced in a study of blood T cell repertoires in COVID-19. TCRdb keeps only in-frame clones here, not all; method: immunoSEQ multiplex PCR. The sample records 300,000 or so clones, roughly 80% being singletons. The sequencing input was peripheral blood. The receptors derive from a woman aged 50 to 60 with active or convalescent COVID-19.

The CDR3 DNA reads TGTGCCACCAGTGATTTTGGACAGGGGGCGAGTGGCTACACCTTC. Its protein is CATSDFGQGASGYTF. This chain connects TRBV24-1 to TRBJ1-2; TRBD1 matches 11 bases. V lost 1 base and J lost 7; bases outside the gene matches: 4. CDR1 is KGHDR and CDR2 is SFDVKD in the germline V gene. The CDR3 covers 15 residues.

The V call is TRBV5-4, the J call TRBJ2-5; 7 bases match TRBD1. Germline CDR1 reads SGHNT; CDR2 reads YYREEE (reference sequence). J lost 1 base, V lost 2 bases, and 5 bases had no gene match. The CDR3 has 15 amino acids. CDR3 loop: CASSLNRGPQETQYF. For the CDR3, the DNA is TGTGCCAGCAGCTTAAACAGGGGTCCCCAAGAGACCCAGTACTTC.

The CDR3 loop is CASSLGSGSPDNEQFF. The CDR3 DNA is TGTGCCAGCAGCTTAGGGAGCGGGAGCCCAGACAATGAGCAGTTCTTC. V and J are TRBV5-4 and TRBJ2-1; 8 bases map to TRBD2. Germline-derived CDR1 and CDR2 are SGHNT and YYREEE (reference sequence). V shed 2 bases and J 5 bases; nucleotides not matched to a gene: 9. The CDR3 is made up of 16 amino acids.

The chain joins TRBV10-3 to TRBJ2-7, with D tentatively TRBD1 (5 bases). V lost 4 bases to trimming and J lost 3 bases, with 22 bases between them. CDR3 size: 17 residues. The germline gives CDR1 ENHRY, CDR2 SYGVKD. CDR3 sequence (DNA): TGTGCCATCAGTGGGCTACCGACAGCCCTAACTTACTACGAGCAGTACTTC. Translated: CAISGLPTALTYYEQYF.

The V and J genes are TRBV3-1 (or the pseudogene TRBV3-2) and TRBJ2-7; the D gene is possibly TRBD1 (7 bases). V dropped 0 bases and J dropped 4 bases, with 13 bases sitting between them. CDR3 length: 15 residues. Germline CDR1 reads LGHDT; CDR2 reads YNNKEL (reference sequence). The CDR3 here is CASSQDPAGGYEQYF. The CDR3, as DNA: TGTGCCAGCAGCCAAGATCCGGCAGGGGGGTACGAGCAGTACTTC.

The chain carries TRBV7-2 and TRBJ2-7; 7 positions agree with TRBD2. The CDR3 has 14 residues. Germline V lookup: CDR1 SGHTA, CDR2 FQGNSA. Losses at the gene ends were 3 bases for V and 5 bases for J; bases not matched to a gene: 7. As DNA, the CDR3 is TGTGCCAGCAGCTTTCCGGGAGGAATCCACGAGCAGTACTTC. This gives the protein CASSFPGGIHEQYF.

This clone was recorded only once. The V gene is TRBV29-1, the J gene TRBJ1-3; possible D gene TRBD1, 6 bases. V lost 1 base to trimming and J lost 4 bases, with 8 bases between them. Per germline, CDR1 SQVTM and CDR2 ANQGSEA. This CDR3 spans 13 amino acids. The CDR3 is CSVEGGGGNTIYF. The CDR3 DNA reads as TGCAGCGTTGAAGGGGGGGGCGGAAACACCATATATTTT.

This chain connects TRBV19 to TRBJ1-4; D is possibly TRBD1 (5 bases). With 4 bases removed from V and 3 bases from J, the gap between germline ends came to 12 bases. Germline V gives CDR1 LNHDA, CDR2 SQIVND (reference sequence). CDR3 length equals 15 residues. The CDR3 sequence: CASSRRQWANEKLFF. Written as DNA, the CDR3 is TGTGCCAGTAGTAGAAGACAGTGGGCTAATGAAAAACTGTTTTTT. Complete variable domain (other parts from reference TRBV19 and TRBJ1-4): DGGITQSPKYLFRKEGQNVTLSCEQNLNHDAMYWYRQDPGQGLRLIYYSQIVNDFQKGDIAEGYSVSREKKESFPLTVTSAQKNPTAFYLCASSRRQWANEKLFFGSGTQLSVL.

Here the CDR3 DNA reads TGTGCCAGCAGCCCCGAACAGCGGGAGGGGGAGACCCAGTACTTC. The encoded protein is CASSPEQREGETQYF. The chain joins TRBV5-4 to TRBJ2-5, with 10 positions matching TRBD2. The CDR3 loop spans 15 amino acids. The germline V gene encodes CDR1 SGHNT and CDR2 YYREEE (reference sequence). V dropped 4 bases and J dropped 5; count of bases not matched to a gene: 8.

The chain recombines TRBV9 with TRBJ2-1, with 8 positions matching TRBD2. V lost 0 bases and J lost 5; bases outside the gene matches: 4. Germline CDR1 SGDLS, CDR2 YYNGEE. The CDR3 spans 15 residues. The CDR3 loop reads CASSVGGSGDNEQFF. The CDR3 DNA sequence: TGTGCCAGCAGCGTAGGGGGTAGCGGGGACAATGAGCAGTTCTTC.

V usage is TRBV7-9 and J usage is TRBJ2-1, with TRBD2 identical over 8 bases. V shed 5 bases, J shed 6 bases, and the junction held 3 bases outside the gene matches. Germline V gene data show CDR1 as SEHNR and CDR2 as FQNEAQ (reference sequence). CDR3 length: 13 amino acids. CDR3 coding DNA: TGTGCCAGCAGCAAAACTAGCGGCAATGAGCAGTTCTTC. Its protein is CASSKTSGNEQFF.

This chain joins TRBV20-1 and TRBJ1-5; possible D gene TRBD1, 5 bases. The CDR3 is 13 amino acids. The V gene's germline CDR1 is DFQATT and CDR2 SNEGSKA (reference sequence). Trimming took off 3 bases at V and 3 bases at J, with 9 bases between the two ends. The CDR3 reads CSASNRFNQPQHF. CDR3 DNA: TGCAGTGCTAGTAACAGGTTCAATCAGCCCCAGCATTTT.

Concerning this clone itself: A read error is likely, as this CDR3 ends without the conserved phenylalanine or tryptophan. It is unclear where the CDR3 begins or ends on the DNA, so no DNA is shown, and the CDR3 is as TCRdb lists it. The rearrangement uses TRBV27 and TRBJ2-4; TRBD2, the table's D call, was not compared with the DNA. Germline V gene data show CDR1 as MNHEY and CDR2 as SMNVEV (reference sequence). The length of the CDR3 is 9 amino acids, counting both ends. CDR3 amino acids: CASRWGTRL.

V gene TRBV7-8 combines with J gene TRBJ1-1, with 11 bases lining up with TRBD1. The germline V gene encodes CDR1 SGHVS and CDR2 FQNEAQ. The CDR3 has 14 residues. J was trimmed by 3 bases and V by 6 bases; bases with no gene match: 3. CDR3 in amino acids: CASRGTGGDTEAFF. CDR3 in DNA: TGTGCCAGCAGGGGGACAGGGGGGGACACTGAAGCTTTCTTT.

The chain uses TRBV5-1 and TRBJ1-5, with D maybe TRBD1 (5 bases). CDR3 length: 16 amino acids. The V and J ends lost 4 bases and 5 bases respectively, with 19 bases between them. Per the germline V gene, CDR1 is SGHRS and CDR2 is YFSETQ. The CDR3 DNA reads as TGCGCCAGCAGCCCTGACGGGGGAGGGAGTGATCAGCCCCAGCATTTT. The encoded protein is CASSPDGGGSDQPQHF.

The V gene is TRBV2, the J gene TRBJ2-7, with a tentative D call TRBD2 (5 bases). V was trimmed by 7 bases and J by 3 bases, leaving 10 bases between them. Germline V gene data show CDR1 as SNHLY and CDR2 as FYNNEI. The CDR3 is 12 amino acids. CDR3 region: CASTPAVYEQYF. CDR3 nucleotides: TGTGCCAGCACCCCAGCGGTCTACGAGCAGTACTTC.

This chain connects TRBV5-4 to TRBJ2-1; 9 bases are shared with TRBD2. The V and J ends lost 0 bases and 7 bases, in that order; junction bases with no gene match: 5. The length of the CDR3 is 15 residues. CDR1 is SGHNT, CDR2 YYREEE, per germline (reference sequence). This CDR3 reads CASSLAWTSENEQFF. The CDR3 DNA is TGTGCCAGCAGCTTGGCCTGGACTAGCGAAAATGAGCAGTTCTTC.

V gene TRBV11-2 combines with J gene TRBJ1-1; 7 positions agree with TRBD1. The CDR3 length is 18 residues. Germline CDR1 reads SGHAT; CDR2 reads FQNNGV. V lost 4 bases to trimming and J lost 2 bases; unmatched junction nucleotides: 16. The CDR3 nucleotides are TGTGCCAGCAGCTCAAACCGATGGGACAGCCTCGCCAACACTGAAGCTTTCTTT. This translates into CASSSNRWDSLANTEAFF.

The chain recombines TRBV6-5 with TRBJ1-3; 7 nucleotides agree with TRBD1. Germline CDR1 is MNHEY and CDR2 is SVGAGI. The CDR3 runs 13 residues. The trim removed 10 bases at V and 3 bases at J, leaving 6 bases unmatched. CDR3 nucleotides: TGTGCCACCCTCCGGGACAGTGGAAACACCATATATTTT. This translates into CATLRDSGNTIYF.

The J gene is TRBJ2-7, the V gene TRBV27; D is perhaps TRBD1 (5 bases). V gave up 5 bases and J gave up 3 bases, with 17 bases separating them. Germline V lookup: CDR1 MNHEY, CDR2 SMNVEV (reference sequence). This CDR3 is built from 15 residues. The CDR3 sequence is CASSPRQLRIYEQYF. The CDR3 bases are TGTGCCAGCAGTCCAAGACAGCTACGGATCTACGAGCAGTACTTC.

The J gene is TRBJ1-2, the V gene TRBV12-5; the D is unclear. Trimming pared 6 bases from V and 5 bases from J, leaving 13 bases between. The CDR3 is made up of 13 amino acids. Germline CDR1 is LGHNT and CDR2 is FRNRAP. CDR3 amino acids: CASGPPREYGYTF. CDR3 coding DNA: TGTGCTAGTGGCCCCCCCCGGGAGTATGGCTACACCTTC.

J is TRBJ1-4 and V is TRBV4-1; perhaps TRBD1 as D (5 bases). The CDR3 runs to 16 residues. V shed 0 bases and J shed 0 bases, with 8 bases lying between them. Germline V gene lookup returns CDR1 MGHRA and CDR2 YSYEKL. The CDR3 spells CASSQDWGATNEKLFF. The CDR3 nucleotides read TGCGCCAGCAGCCAAGATTGGGGGGCAACTAATGAAAAACTGTTTTTT.

This chain links TRBV10-3 with TRBJ1-1, with D perhaps matching TRBD1 (5 bases). The CDR3 sequence is 13 residues long. Trimming shortened V by 0 bases and J by 10 bases, and 12 bases separated the two germline ends. Germline-derived CDR1 and CDR2 are ENHRY and SYGVKD. The CDR3 DNA follows: TGTGCCATCAGTGAGTCAGGGGCGGGAGGAGCTTTCTTT. Its translation is CAISESGAGGAFF.

The gene calls are TRBV11-2 and TRBJ1-2; TRBD1 matches at 11 bases. Germline lookup yields CDR1 SGHAT and CDR2 FQNNGV. This CDR3 comprises 16 residues. With 4 bases clipped from V and 1 base from J, the junction kept 5 bases outside the gene matches. CDR3: CASSSLDRGLNYGYTF. DNA for the CDR3: TGTGCCAGCAGCTCTCTGGACAGGGGGCTTAACTATGGCTACACCTTC.

The gene calls are TRBV5-8 and TRBJ2-1; possible D gene TRBD2, 6 bases. Per the germline V gene, CDR1 is SGHTS and CDR2 is YDEGEE. Trimming took off 4 bases at V and 4 bases at J, with 15 bases between the two ends. This CDR3 is built from 15 residues. This chain's CDR3 is CASSRGTLAYNEQFF. CDR3 bases: TGTGCCAGCAGCCGCGGGACTCTAGCTTACAATGAGCAGTTCTTC. Full variable domain (remainder filled in from reference TRBV5-8 and TRBJ2-1): EAGVTQSPTHLIKTRGQQATLRCSPISGHTSVYWYQQALGLGLQFLLWYDEGEERNRGNFPPRFSGRQFPNYSSELNVNALELEDSALYLCASSRGTLAYNEQFFGPGTRLTVL.

The chain combines TRBV11-2 with TRBJ1-1, with D uncertain. The CDR3 length is 13 residues. Germline V CDR1 and CDR2: SGHAT, FQNNGV. Trimming left V 0 bases short and J 1 base short, with 3 bases between. Here the CDR3 reads CASSLEQNTEAFF. In DNA form, the CDR3 reads TGTGCCAGCAGCTTAGAACAGAACACTGAAGCTTTCTTT.

CDR3 region: CASSEALRRISGANVLTF. In DNA, the CDR3 is TGTGCCAGCAGTGAAGCGCTTCGGCGGATCTCTGGGGCCAACGTCCTGACTTTC. The rearrangement links TRBV2 to TRBJ2-6; D is uncertain. With 0 bases removed from V and 0 bases from J, the gap between germline ends came to 12 bases. The length of the CDR3 is 18 residues. Germline-derived CDR1 and CDR2 are SNHLY and FYNNEI.

The genes are TRBV7-2 and TRBJ1-5; tentative D call: TRBD1 (6 bases). Looked up from germline, CDR1 is SGHTA and CDR2 is FQGNSA. CDR3 size: 15 residues. The V and J ends lost 8 bases and 1 base respectively, with 15 bases between them. The CDR3 DNA reads as TGTGCCAGCCCTTGTACAGGGAACAGCAATCAGCCCCAGCATTTT. Amino acid sequence: CASPCTGNSNQPQHF.

To note about this clone: Germline and junction disagree at one end, which may indicate a read error. The chain has TRBV5-1 and TRBJ1-1; D call uncertain. Germline V lookup: CDR1 SGHRS, CDR2 YFSETQ. CDR3 length: 14 residues. The CDR3 reads CASSPRAGNPEAFF. CDR3 DNA: TGCGCCAGCAGCCCCCGAGCCGGGAACCCTGAAGCTTTCTTT.

V is TRBV14 and J is TRBJ2-7, with TRBD2 identical over 13 bases. There are 17 residues in the CDR3. V gave up 1 base and J gave up 3 bases; unmatched junction bases: 6. Germline CDR1 SGHDN, CDR2 FVKESK. CDR3 sequence reads: CASSQAGLAGSFYEQYF. For the CDR3, the DNA is TGTGCCAGCAGCCAAGCGGGACTAGCGGGGTCTTTCTACGAGCAGTACTTC.